A single T cell receptor (beta chain) is shown here with its context. CDR1 SGHRS and CDR2 YFSETQ come from the germline V gene. This CDR3 comprises 14 residues. Trimming shortened V by 4 bases and J by 4 bases, and 15 bases separated the two germline ends. This sample is drawn from a study of cytotoxic CD8 clonotypes in ibrutinib-treated CLL. This table comes from immunoSEQ multiplex PCR, and its TCRdb copy is limited to in-frame clones, with some not included. Of about 68,000 clones in the sample, around nine tenths are singletons; the top ten hold 3.1%. The specimen was PBMCs, collected after 12 months of ibrutinib treatment. This chain connects TRBV5-1 to TRBJ2-7; D unresolved. The sequence was obtained from a human donor with chronic lymphocytic leukemia. CDR3 region: CASSDPLGKYEQYF. The CDR3 DNA sequence: TGCGCCAGCAGCGACCCCTTGGGCAAGTACGAGCAGTACTTC. The full variable domain, its missing parts supplied by reference TRBV5-1 and TRBJ2-7, is KAGVTQTPRYLIKTRGQQVTLSCSPISGHRSVSWYQQTPGQGLQFLFEYFSETQRNKGNFPGRFSGRQFSNSRSEMNVSTLELGDSALYLCASSDPLGKYEQYFGPGTRLTVT.